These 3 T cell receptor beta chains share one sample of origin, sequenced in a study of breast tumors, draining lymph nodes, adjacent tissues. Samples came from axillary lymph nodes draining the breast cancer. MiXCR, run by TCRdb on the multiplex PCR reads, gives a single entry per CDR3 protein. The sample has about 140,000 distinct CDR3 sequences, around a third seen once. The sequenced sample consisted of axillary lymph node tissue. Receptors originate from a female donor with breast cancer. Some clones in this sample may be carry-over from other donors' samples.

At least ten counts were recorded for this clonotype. The CDR3 DNA reads TGTGCCAGCAGTTCCCCGGGTCCGAGGCGGGGCTACACCTTC. This codes for CASSSPGPRRGYTF. The chain is built from TRBV7-2 and TRBJ1-2; no reliable D call. Trimming left V 6 bases short and J 8 bases short, with 19 bases between. The CDR3 loop spans 14 amino acids. From germline, CDR1 is SGHTA and CDR2 FQGNSA.

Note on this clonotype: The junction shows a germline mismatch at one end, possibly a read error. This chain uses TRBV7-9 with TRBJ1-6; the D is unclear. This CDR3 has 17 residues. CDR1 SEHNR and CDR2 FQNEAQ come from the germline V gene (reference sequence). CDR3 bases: TGTGCTAGCAGCCACCCGGTAGGACCACCCTATAATTCACCCCTCCACTTT. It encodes CASSHPVGPPYNSPLHF.

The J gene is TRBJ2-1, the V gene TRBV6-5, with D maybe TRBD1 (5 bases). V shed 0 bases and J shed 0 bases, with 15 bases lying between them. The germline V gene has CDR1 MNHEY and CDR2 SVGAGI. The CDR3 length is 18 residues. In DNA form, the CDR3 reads TGTGCCAGCAGTTACTCCAGGGCCGGATCGAGCTCCTACAATGAGCAGTTCTTC. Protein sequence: CASSYSRAGSSSYNEQFF.